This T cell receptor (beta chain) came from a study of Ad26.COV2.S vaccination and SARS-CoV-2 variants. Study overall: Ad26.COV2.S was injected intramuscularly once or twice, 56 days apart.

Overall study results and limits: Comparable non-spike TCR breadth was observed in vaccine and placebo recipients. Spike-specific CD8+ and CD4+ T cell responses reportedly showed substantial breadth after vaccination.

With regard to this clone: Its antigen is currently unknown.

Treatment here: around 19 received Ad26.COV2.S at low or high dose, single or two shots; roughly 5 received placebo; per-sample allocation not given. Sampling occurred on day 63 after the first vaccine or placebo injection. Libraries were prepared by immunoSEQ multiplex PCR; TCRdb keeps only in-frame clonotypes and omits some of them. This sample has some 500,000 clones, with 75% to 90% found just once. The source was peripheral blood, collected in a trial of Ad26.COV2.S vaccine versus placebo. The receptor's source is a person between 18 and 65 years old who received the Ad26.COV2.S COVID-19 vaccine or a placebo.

The CDR3 DNA is TGCGCCAGCAGCTTGTTCGAGGCAGGGGGGGAAAACTATGGCTACACCTTC. It yields the protein CASSLFEAGGENYGYTF. The V gene is TRBV5-1, the J gene TRBJ1-2; 7 bases map to TRBD1. J lost 2 bases, V lost 1 base, and 11 bases had no gene match. The V gene's germline CDR1 is SGHRS and CDR2 YFSETQ. This CDR3 is 17 amino acids long.